One and the same sample provided the 19 T cell receptor beta chains below, sequenced in a study of cytomegalovirus exposure and HLA in healthy donors. Profiled with immunoSEQ multiplex PCR; TCRdb holds only in-frame clones, not every one. The data contain 150,000 to 200,000 clones, around four fifths of them singletons. The sample taken for sequencing was PBMCs. These receptors all come from a man between 25 and 39 years old in good health and CMV-seropositive.

V and J are TRBV7-2 and TRBJ2-1; TRBD2 matches at 7 bases. Germline V lookup: CDR1 SGHTA, CDR2 FQGNSA. This CDR3 has 15 amino acids. V was clipped by 0 bases and J by 4 bases; unmatched bases: 3. In nucleotides, the CDR3 is TGTGCCAGCAGCTTAGCGGGGGGGATATACAATGAGCAGTTCTTC. It yields the protein CASSLAGGIYNEQFF.

Only one count was recorded for this clone. The CDR3 reads CASSLVASGGQETQYF. CDR3 DNA: TGTGCCAGCAGCTTGGTGGCTAGCGGGGGACAAGAGACCCAGTACTTC. The chain couples TRBV5-4 to TRBJ2-5; TRBD2 matches at 10 bases. Germline CDR1 and CDR2: SGHNT and YYREEE (reference sequence). After removal of 0 bases from V and 2 bases from J, the junction contained 4 bases not matched to a gene. The CDR3 covers 16 residues.

The chain uses TRBV11-2 and TRBJ2-6; D perhaps matches TRBD2 (6 bases). Germline V gene data show CDR1 as SGHAT and CDR2 as FQNNGV. The CDR3 spans 16 residues. The V end lost 5 bases, the J end lost 0 bases, and 11 bases lay between the germline ends. This chain's CDR3 is CASSQRGSSGANVLTF. CDR3 nucleotides: TGTGCCAGCAGCCAACGGGGGAGCTCTGGGGCCAACGTCCTGACTTTC.

This clone came up many times. V is TRBV7-9 and J is TRBJ1-1; TRBD1 is a possible D gene (6 bases). V gave up 5 bases and J gave up 1 base, with 17 bases separating them. Germline CDR1 is SEHNR and CDR2 is FQNEAQ (reference sequence). The CDR3 has 16 amino acids. As DNA, the CDR3 is TGTGCCAGCAGCCCTCCGGGGCAGGGGAAGAACACTGAAGCTTTCTTT. The encoded protein is CASSPPGQGKNTEAFF.

In its sample, this clone was seen once. The gene calls are TRBV27 and TRBJ2-3; unclear D gene. The CDR3 runs 13 residues. CDR1 is MNHEY, CDR2 SMNVEV, per germline (reference sequence). V lost 1 base to trimming and J lost 6 bases, with 8 bases between them. In nucleotides, the CDR3 is TGTGCCAGCAGTTTATTAGAGTATGATACGCAGTATTTT. This codes for CASSLLEYDTQYF.

V is TRBV4-3 and J is TRBJ1-2; TRBD1 aligns across 7 bases. V lost 1 base, J lost 6 bases, and 8 bases stayed unmatched. The CDR3 covers 15 residues. Per germline, CDR1 LGHNA and CDR2 YSLEER. CDR3 sequence reads: CASSQATTGLDGYTF. CDR3 in DNA: TGCGCCAGCAGCCAAGCTACGACAGGGTTAGATGGCTACACCTTC.

The table lists this clone with a count of one. The V call is TRBV15, the J call TRBJ2-3, with TRBD2 matching 9 bases. With V trimmed by 5 bases and J by 2 bases, 5 bases remained unmatched. Germline V CDR1 and CDR2: LNHNV, YYDKDF (reference sequence). There are 15 residues in the CDR3. CDR3 nucleotides: TGTGCCACCAGCTTTCAGCGGGGGGCCACAGATACGCAGTATTTT. Residues: CATSFQRGATDTQYF.

The gene calls are TRBV9 and TRBJ2-3; D is ambiguous. Trimming took off 4 bases at V and 6 bases at J, with 9 bases between the two ends. Per the germline V gene, CDR1 is SGDLS and CDR2 is YYNGEE. The CDR3 is 12 amino acids. CDR3 DNA sequence: TGTGCCAGCAGCCAAGCAAAGGATACGCAGTATTTT. Translating gives CASSQAKDTQYF.

The rearrangement uses TRBV6-5 and TRBJ2-3; tentative D call: TRBD2 (6 bases). The germline V and J ends were trimmed by 4 bases and 1 base, with 9 bases remaining between them. Per germline, CDR1 MNHEY and CDR2 SVGAGI. The CDR3 runs to 14 residues. CDR3 nucleotide sequence: TGTGCCAGCAGTTGGACTACTCGCACAGATACGCAGTATTTT. The encoded protein is CASSWTTRTDTQYF.

This CDR3 is CASSLAGGEQYF. CDR3 in DNA: TGTGCCAGCAGCTTGGCGGGGGGGGAGCAGTACTTC. The V call is TRBV5-6, the J call TRBJ2-7, with 8 positions matching TRBD2. V was pared by 0 bases and J by 7 bases, with 0 bases of the junction left unmatched. This CDR3 region has 12 residues. Germline CDR1 and CDR2: SGHDT and YYEEEE.

This clone was picked up one time. The chain carries TRBV10-3 and TRBJ1-2; 7 positions match TRBD1. CDR3 length: 14 residues. V lost 5 bases to trimming and J lost 2 bases; unmatched junction nucleotides: 5. Germline V gives CDR1 ENHRY, CDR2 SYGVKD. This chain's CDR3 is CAISPTGTNYGYTF. As DNA, the CDR3 is TGTGCCATCAGTCCGACAGGGACAAACTATGGCTACACCTTC.

This clone was recorded only once. The chain carries TRBV7-2 and TRBJ1-2; 10 bases are a match to TRBD1. Germline values: CDR1 SGHTA, CDR2 FQGNSA. The CDR3 has 15 residues. Trimming at V came to 3 bases and at J to 7 bases, leaving 8 bases not matched to a gene. In DNA, the CDR3 is TGTGCCAGCAGCTTTGGGGACAGGGGAACTTCTGGCTACACCTTC. Protein product: CASSFGDRGTSGYTF.

The gene calls are TRBV5-6 and TRBJ2-3, with D maybe TRBD1 (5 bases). This CDR3 is built from 16 residues. V dropped 4 bases and J dropped 0 bases, with 15 bases sitting between them. Per germline, CDR1 SGHDT and CDR2 YYEEEE. CDR3 nucleotides: TGTGCCAGCAGCGGGGAAGGGGATTCTAGCACAGATACGCAGTATTTT. This sequence encodes CASSGEGDSSTDTQYF. Drawing the rest from reference TRBV5-6 and TRBJ2-3, the complete variable domain is DAGVTQSPTHLIKTRGQQVTLRCSPKSGHDTVSWYQQALGQGPQFIFQYYEEEERQRGNFPDRFSGHQFPNYSSELNVNALLLGDSALYLCASSGEGDSSTDTQYFGPGTRLTVL.

The chain's CDR3 is CAASSYNSPLHF. The CDR3 coding sequence is TGTGCCGCTAGCTCCTATAATTCACCCCTCCACTTT. The chain is built from TRBV25-1 and TRBJ1-6, with D unresolved. V was cut by 11 bases and J by 0 bases, with 5 bases left in between. CDR1 and CDR2 from the germline V gene are MGHDK and SYGVNS. CDR3 length: 12 amino acids.

J is TRBJ1-4 and V is TRBV9, with 9 bases matching TRBD1. Germline lookup yields CDR1 SGDLS and CDR2 YYNGEE. CDR3 length: 15 residues. V gave up 6 bases and J gave up 4 bases; unmatched junction bases: 7. For the CDR3, the DNA is TGTGCCAGCACACGGACAGGGGCGAATAATGAAAAACTGTTTTTT. Protein product: CASTRTGANNEKLFF.

The rearrangement joins TRBV4-3 to TRBJ1-1; 9 nucleotides agree with TRBD1. The CDR3 extends over 15 amino acids. Germline V gene sequence: CDR1 LGHNA, CDR2 YSLEER. Unmatched junction bases numbered 4, after V lost 3 bases and J lost 2 bases. The DNA for the CDR3 is TGCGCCAGCAGCCAGCTGGGACAGGGCAACACTGAAGCTTTCTTT. Protein sequence: CASSQLGQGNTEAFF.

The J gene is TRBJ2-3, the V gene TRBV4-3; TRBD2 agrees at 9 bases. This CDR3 is built from 13 residues. Germline lookup yields CDR1 LGHNA and CDR2 YSLEER. J lost 4 bases, V lost 8 bases, and 4 bases had no gene match. In nucleotides, the CDR3 is TGCGCCAGCGGGACTAGCCCCGCAGATACGCAGTATTTT. It translates to CASGTSPADTQYF.

The table lists this clone with a few counts. The chain joins TRBV7-2 to TRBJ2-7; no firm D call. V was cut by 7 bases and J by 2 bases, with 12 bases left in between. From germline, CDR1 is SGHTA and CDR2 FQGNSA. The CDR3 runs 13 residues. In DNA, the CDR3 is TGTGCCAGCACCTTCAACCGGGCCTACGAGCAGTACTTC. It encodes CASTFNRAYEQYF.

V and J are TRBV19 and TRBJ1-5, with D tentatively TRBD1 (5 bases). Germline V gene lookup returns CDR1 LNHDA and CDR2 SQIVND (reference sequence). Trimming took 2 bases from V and 13 from J, leaving 9 bases between them. The CDR3 has 11 residues. The CDR3 reads CASSITGPQHF. The CDR3 DNA reads TGTGCCAGTAGTATAACAGGTCCTCAGCATTTT.